The sequence of this T cell receptor (beta chain) was determined in a study of shared clonotypes between healthy human individuals. Study as a whole: Plates per donor: three CD4 naive, three CD4 memory, two CD8 naive, one CD8 memory.

Trimming cost V 7 bases and J 12 bases; bases outside gene matches: 7. CDR1 and CDR2 from the germline V gene are MNHEY and SVGAGI. The CDR3 is 12 residues long. Naive CD8 cells lacked CD45RO, underwent positive selection for CCR7 and left out terminally differentiated effector memory CD45RA+ cells. There were no recent acute infections or vaccinations among the donors, who were healthy HIV-negative adults. Notes on the study in general: Memory subsets generally showed smaller estimated richness than naive subsets did.

With respect to this clone: Its cognate antigen is unknown.

Genomic DNA from each subset was divided evenly over several immunoSEQ plates. Repertoires were generated with immunoSEQ multiplex PCR, while TCRdb's copy carries only in-frame clones and drops some. The repertoire holds under 1 million clones, with around 96% as singletons. The chain recombines TRBV6-5 with TRBJ2-1; 9 bases align to TRBD2. The sequence derives from a man aged 30 to 39 in good health. The sample comprised naive CD8+ T cells sorted from blood. CDR3 sequence: CASKAGGLGQFF. CDR3 DNA sequence: TGTGCCAGCAAAGCGGGAGGCCTTGGGCAGTTCTTC.